The 11 T cell receptor beta chains in this list originate from one sample, sequenced in a study of cytomegalovirus exposure and HLA in healthy donors. PCR amplification relied on 60 Vbeta primers (plus 13 Jbeta primers). Assay used: immunoSEQ multiplex PCR; TCRdb lists only in-frame clones, some missing. The sample has over 120,000 clones; roughly four fifths are singletons. Sequenced sample: PBMCs. Receptors were obtained from a man younger than 45 in good health and CMV-seronegative.

This clone was detected once. The J gene is TRBJ2-7, the V gene TRBV4-2; D may be TRBD1 (6 bases). V lost 0 bases, J lost 4 bases, and 13 bases lay in between. The V gene's germline CDR1 is LGHNA and CDR2 YNFKEQ. The length of the CDR3 is 15 residues. For the CDR3, the DNA is TGTGCCAGCAGCCAAGATAGGGGGAGAGGATACGAGCAGTACTTC. It is translated as CASSQDRGRGYEQYF.

The chain is built from TRBV19 and TRBJ2-1, with D perhaps matching TRBD1 (5 bases). CDR1 and CDR2 (germline): LNHDA, SQIVND (reference sequence). Trimming took off 1 base at V and 5 bases at J, with 9 bases between the two ends. CDR3 length: 14 residues. The CDR3 is CASSIARVNNEQFF. The DNA of the CDR3 is TGTGCCAGTAGTATAGCCAGGGTCAACAATGAGCAGTTCTTC.

The V and J genes are TRBV29-1 and TRBJ2-7, with TRBD1 matching over 12 bases. V lost 6 bases, J lost 5 bases, and 14 bases stayed unmatched. This CDR3 comprises 16 residues. The germline V gene has CDR1 SQVTM and CDR2 ANQGSEA. Written as DNA, the CDR3 is TGCAGCGTCTCCGGGACAGGGGGCGCGGGGCAGCACGAGCAGTACTTC. It specifies CSVSGTGGAGQHEQYF.

This clone is a singleton in its sample. The J gene is TRBJ1-2, the V gene TRBV6-1; 12 bases map to TRBD1. Germline lookup yields CDR1 MNHNS and CDR2 SASEGT. With V trimmed by 4 bases and J by 5 bases, 5 bases remained unmatched. This CDR3 region has 15 residues. The chain's CDR3 is CASSGRDRGLYGYTF. In DNA form, the CDR3 reads TGTGCCAGCAGTGGACGGGACAGGGGGCTTTATGGCTACACCTTC.

This clone was observed a single time. The chain is built from TRBV19 and TRBJ2-7; 9 nucleotides match TRBD2. V dropped 4 bases and J dropped 0; count of bases not matched to a gene: 10. Per the germline V gene, CDR1 is LNHDA and CDR2 is SQIVND (reference sequence). The CDR3 covers 17 residues. In nucleotides, the CDR3 is TGTGCCAGTAGTAGCGCGGGAGGGTCCCACAGCTCCTACGAGCAGTACTTC. It translates to CASSSAGGSHSSYEQYF.

This rearrangement joins TRBV2 to TRBJ1-4, with D tentatively TRBD1 (6 bases). The CDR3 covers 14 residues. V was cut by 6 bases and J by 7 bases, with 15 bases left in between. Per germline, CDR1 SNHLY and CDR2 FYNNEI. The CDR3 DNA reads TGTGCCAGCAGCTTCAGGGGAATAAGTGAAAAACTGTTTTTT. It yields the protein CASSFRGISEKLFF. The variable domain in full, with the rest retrieved from reference TRBV2 and TRBJ1-4, is EPEVTQTPSHQVTQMGQEVILRCVPISNHLYFYWYRQILGQKVEFLVSFYNNEISEKSEIFDDQFSVERPDGSNFTLKIRSTKLEDSAMYFCASSFRGISEKLFFGSGTQLSVL.

This clone was recorded a few times. This rearrangement joins TRBV4-1 to TRBJ2-1, with 8 bases aligning to TRBD1. CDR3 length: 14 residues. Looked up from germline, CDR1 is MGHRA and CDR2 is YSYEKL. Losses at the gene ends were 5 bases for V and 8 bases for J; bases not matched to a gene: 8. The CDR3 loop is CASSAAGQGDEQFF. The CDR3 DNA sequence: TGCGCCAGCAGCGCCGCTGGACAGGGCGATGAGCAGTTCTTC.

This clone was observed a handful of times. This chain links TRBV4-2 with TRBJ2-5; the match to TRBD2 covers 7 bases. The tail of the sequence fits TRBJ2-7 better, so the J call may be wrong. Germline V CDR1 and CDR2: LGHNA, YNFKEQ. The CDR3 is 16 residues long. The DNA of the CDR3 is TGTGCCAGCAGCCAAAGGGACGGGAGGAGCTCCTACGAGCAGTACTTC. It yields the protein CASSQRDGRSSYEQYF.

This chain uses TRBV6-1 with TRBJ1-2; D call uncertain. Germline V gene sequence: CDR1 MNHNS, CDR2 SASEGT. There are 12 residues in the CDR3. The V end lost 8 bases, the J end lost 8 bases, and 15 bases lay between the germline ends. The CDR3 reads CASQEAVRGYTF. CDR3 nucleotide sequence: TGTGCCAGCCAAGAGGCAGTTCGGGGCTACACCTTC.

V usage is TRBV6-1 and J usage is TRBJ2-5; D remains unclear. Germline loops: CDR1 MNHNS, CDR2 SASEGT. Trimming left V 7 bases short and J 7 bases short, with 7 bases between. The CDR3 has 10 residues. The CDR3 loop is CASIHGTQYF. CDR3 nucleotides: TGTGCCAGCATTCACGGGACCCAGTACTTC.

This sequence joins TRBV4-2 and TRBJ1-2, with D perhaps matching TRBD1 (5 bases). V gave up 7 bases and J gave up 0 bases, with 12 bases separating them. The CDR3 sequence is 14 residues long. The V gene's germline CDR1 is LGHNA and CDR2 YNFKEQ. This chain's CDR3 is CASTETAANYGYTF. CDR3 DNA: TGTGCCAGCACCGAGACAGCCGCTAACTATGGCTACACCTTC.